Sequencing of this T cell receptor beta chain was carried out in a study of OX40 agonist ivuxolimab in advanced cancers. As for the study in general: Participants averaged roughly 60 years of age (range 23 to 79) and were around 80% male. Notes on the study in general: CD4+ T cells averaged fewer expanded clones than CD8+ T cells. In the 0.1-3.0 mg/kg groups, partial responders showed among the lowest expansion.

Libraries were prepared by immunoSEQ multiplex PCR; TCRdb keeps only in-frame clonotypes and omits some of them. The sample has roughly 56,000 clones; 80% to 90% are singletons. The CDR3 totals 15 residues. Germline CDR1 MNHNS, CDR2 SASEGT. After removal of 6 bases from V and 4 bases from J, the junction contained 8 bases not matched to a gene. Worth noting for this clone: The antigen remains unidentified.

This receptor was identified in an adult with an advanced solid tumor such as melanoma, head and neck, liver or kidney cancer. The sample consisted of CD4+ or CD8+ T cells sorted from blood, taken in a trial of the OX40 agonist ivuxolimab. V is TRBV6-1 and J is TRBJ1-5, with TRBD1 matching 8 bases. CDR3: CASRGQTGANQPQHF. DNA for the CDR3: TGTGCCAGCAGGGGACAGACAGGGGCAAATCAGCCCCAGCATTTT.